This TCR beta chain stems from a study of T and B cells in COVID-19 patients. About the research overall: Active-infection patients were older, median approximately 68 years, than recovered patients, median around 34 years. Study-wide points: Few blood samples existed from mildly ill patients during symptoms or early in severe cases. Highly clonal in active COVID-19, TRB repertoires exceeded healthy-donor diversity and richness at recovery. Of 2,000 to 2,500 TCR clusters found only in the recovered cohort, 25 to 35 had low generation probability.

Details on this clonotype: Its cognate antigen is unknown.

TRB rearrangements were amplified by multiplex PCR with BIOMED2 TRB-A/B primers. TCRdb processed the multiplex PCR reads anew with MiXCR; each CDR3 protein has one entry. The sample holds around 28,000 distinct CDR3 sequences, 30% to 35% seen once. Each TRB amplification used roughly 230-550 ng of genomic DNA from blood. Trimming shortened V by 4 bases and J by 7 bases, and 7 bases separated the two germline ends. Germline loops: CDR1 DFQATT, CDR2 SNEGSKA (reference sequence). The CDR3 runs 11 residues. The source is a human donor who had recovered from COVID-19. Material for sequencing was blood. The chain recombines TRBV20-1 with TRBJ2-2; D might be TRBD1 (5 bases). CDR3: CSATGLGELFF. In DNA form, the CDR3 reads TGCAGTGCTACAGGGCTCGGGGAGCTGTTTTTT.